These 18 T cell receptor beta chains share one sample of origin, sequenced in a study of blood T cell repertoires in COVID-19. Method: immunoSEQ multiplex PCR; TCRdb's copy keeps in-frame clones and lacks some. The sample includes approximately 38,000 clones, about four fifths of them seen just once. Sequenced: peripheral blood. All receptors derive from a human donor with acute or convalescent COVID-19. The donor label of this sample is uncertain.

This clone came up a few times. V gene TRBV15 combines with J gene TRBJ1-2; possibly TRBD1 for D (5 bases). The germline CDR1 and CDR2 sequences are LNHNV and YYDKDF (reference sequence). V shed 0 bases and J shed 3 bases, with 11 bases lying between them. This CDR3 region has 15 residues. This chain's CDR3 is CATSRDKGVDYGYTF. CDR3 nucleotides: TGTGCCACCAGCAGAGATAAAGGGGTGGACTATGGCTACACCTTC.

A single count supports this clone. This rearrangement joins TRBV24-1 to TRBJ2-1; weak D call: TRBD2 (5 bases). The CDR3 extends over 15 amino acids. Trimming took off 4 bases at V and 0 bases at J, with 9 bases between the two ends. Germline V CDR1 and CDR2: KGHDR, SFDVKD. The CDR3 nucleotides read TGTGCCACCAGTGAGTTACGGGGCTCCTACAATGAGCAGTTCTTC. It is translated as CATSELRGSYNEQFF.

The chain couples TRBV6-6 to TRBJ2-7, with D perhaps TRBD1 (5 bases). Germline CDR1 and CDR2: MNHNY and SVGAGI (reference sequence). This CDR3 region has 11 residues. The V end lost 7 bases, the J end lost 6 bases, and 10 bases lay between the germline ends. DNA for the CDR3: TGTGCCAGCAACGACAGAGCCGAGCAGTACTTC. Protein product: CASNDRAEQYF.

This chain links TRBV6-1 with TRBJ2-3, with 7 positions matching TRBD2. This CDR3 region has 15 residues. The J segment lost 2 bases and the V segment lost 3 bases, leaving 5 bases of the junction unmatched. The germline CDR1 and CDR2 sequences are MNHNS and SASEGT. The CDR3 DNA follows: TGTGCCAGCAGTGACAGCCGGGACTACACAGATACGCAGTATTTT. It yields the protein CASSDSRDYTDTQYF.

The chain couples TRBV7-9 to TRBJ1-4, with D unresolved. The CDR3 spans 14 residues. V shed 6 bases and J shed 0 bases, with 8 bases lying between them. Germline V gene lookup returns CDR1 SEHNR and CDR2 FQNEAQ (reference sequence). CDR3 bases: TGTGCCAGCAGGCCTAAGACAACTAATGAAAAACTGTTTTTT. Protein sequence: CASRPKTTNEKLFF.

The rearrangement links TRBV27 to TRBJ2-3; 12 nucleotides align to TRBD2. Trimming at V came to 0 bases and at J to 4 bases, leaving 8 bases not matched to a gene. Germline CDR1 and CDR2: MNHEY and SMNVEV (reference sequence). This CDR3 has 18 residues. CDR3 sequence: CASSLSSSGGARSDTQYF. In DNA form, the CDR3 reads TGTGCCAGCAGTTTATCGTCTAGCGGGGGGGCAAGGTCAGATACGCAGTATTTT.

CDR3 coding DNA: TGTGCCAGTAGTAAGGACAGCTTAAACACTGAAGCTTTCTTT. It codes for CASSKDSLNTEAFF. The chain recombines TRBV19 with TRBJ1-1; D is perhaps TRBD1 (6 bases). The V end lost 4 bases, the J end lost 2 bases, and 11 bases lay between the germline ends. CDR1 is LNHDA and CDR2 is SQIVND in the germline V gene (reference sequence). The CDR3 is 14 residues long.

This chain links TRBV6-1 with TRBJ1-6; the D gene is possibly TRBD1 (5 bases). The CDR3 is made up of 15 amino acids. Trimming removed 2 bases at V and 6 bases at J, with 11 bases between. The germline V gene encodes CDR1 MNHNS and CDR2 SASEGT. For the CDR3, the DNA is TGTGCCAGCAGTGAACAGGGTTTACGTAATTCACCCCTCCACTTT. This gives the protein CASSEQGLRNSPLHF.

J is TRBJ1-1 and V is TRBV5-1, with D tentatively TRBD1 (6 bases). Germline V gene lookup returns CDR1 SGHRS and CDR2 YFSETQ. This CDR3 has 13 residues. The germline V and J ends were trimmed by 6 bases and 1 base, with 10 bases remaining between them. The CDR3: CASNPDRNTEAFF. CDR3 nucleotide sequence: TGCGCCAGCAACCCGGACAGGAACACTGAAGCTTTCTTT.

The table lists this clone with many counts. This chain joins TRBV10-1 and TRBJ2-7; D unclear. CDR3 size: 14 residues. With 0 bases removed from V and 5 bases from J, the gap between germline ends came to 11 bases. CDR1 is WNHNN and CDR2 is SYGVQD in the germline V gene (reference sequence). CDR3 loop: CASSESTGSHEQYF. CDR3 nucleotides: TGCGCCAGCAGTGAGTCGACCGGGTCCCACGAGCAGTACTTC.

The chain couples TRBV7-9 to TRBJ2-7; maybe TRBD2 (5 bases). CDR1 and CDR2 (germline): SEHNR, FQNEAQ (reference sequence). This CDR3 region has 13 residues. V lost 5 bases to trimming and J lost 2 bases, with 10 bases between them. This CDR3 is CASSRGSTYEQYF. In DNA, the CDR3 is TGTGCCAGCAGCCGGGGTTCTACCTACGAGCAGTACTTC.

CDR3 residues: CASSPGGLGNQPQHF. In DNA form, the CDR3 reads TGTGCCAGCAGCCCAGGGGGCCTGGGCAATCAGCCCCAGCATTTT. This rearrangement joins TRBV5-6 to TRBJ1-5; 8 bases fit TRBD1. The CDR3 runs to 15 residues. V was clipped by 4 bases and J by 2 bases; unmatched bases: 5. Germline CDR1 SGHDT, CDR2 YYEEEE.

The V call is TRBV30, the J call TRBJ2-7; D perhaps matches TRBD1 (5 bases). Trimming took 0 bases from V and 3 from J, leaving 9 bases between them. Germline CDR1 reads GTSNPN; CDR2 reads SVGIG (reference sequence). The CDR3 length is 13 residues. The CDR3 DNA sequence: TGTGCCTGGAGTGTGGGCAGGGTCTACGAGCAGTACTTC. Its protein is CAWSVGRVYEQYF.

The J gene is TRBJ2-3, the V gene TRBV3-1 (or the pseudogene TRBV3-2), with a tentative D call TRBD2 (5 bases). Germline V lookup: CDR1 LGHDT, CDR2 YNNKEL (reference sequence). This CDR3 is 14 amino acids long. V dropped 1 base and J dropped 4 bases, with 9 bases sitting between them. As DNA, the CDR3 is TGTGCCAGCAGCCAAGGAGCGGTAGCAGATACGCAGTATTTT. Translated, it gives CASSQGAVADTQYF.

The chain uses TRBV27 and TRBJ2-1; possibly TRBD1 for D (6 bases). Between the trimmed V and J ends, which lost 3 bases and 9 bases, there was a span of 15 bases. The germline CDR1 and CDR2 sequences are MNHEY and SMNVEV (reference sequence). The CDR3 contains 14 residues. The chain's CDR3 is CASSFADSPGEQFF. The DNA of the CDR3 is TGTGCCAGCAGTTTTGCGGACAGTCCGGGTGAGCAGTTCTTC.

In regard to this clone: The same CDR3 can be traced to other DNA sequences in this sample. The DNA for the CDR3 is TGTGCCTGGAGCAGGGACAGTGGTTCTGGAAACACCATATATTTT. It is translated as CAWSRDSGSGNTIYF. The chain joins TRBV30 to TRBJ1-3; TRBD1 agrees at 7 bases. The length of the CDR3 is 15 residues. V dropped 3 bases and J dropped 1; count of bases not matched to a gene: 6. Germline CDR1 and CDR2: GTSNPN and SVGIG (reference sequence).

CDR3 nucleotide sequence: TGTGCCAGCAGCAAAGACAGGGCCAATGAGCAGTTCTTC. Translating gives CASSKDRANEQFF. This sequence joins TRBV2 and TRBJ2-1, with 7 bases aligning to TRBD1. Looked up from germline, CDR1 is SNHLY and CDR2 is FYNNEI. The trim removed 6 bases at V and 6 bases at J, leaving 5 bases unmatched. The CDR3 consists of 13 residues.

This clone was seen only a few times. V and J are TRBV27 and TRBJ2-7; 13 bases fit TRBD2. V lost 5 bases to trimming and J lost 4 bases; unmatched junction nucleotides: 8. Germline CDR1 reads MNHEY; CDR2 reads SMNVEV (reference sequence). The CDR3 length is 16 residues. The CDR3 spells CASSPLGTSGDYEQYF. CDR3 sequence (DNA): TGTGCCAGCAGTCCACTCGGGACTAGCGGGGATTACGAGCAGTACTTC.